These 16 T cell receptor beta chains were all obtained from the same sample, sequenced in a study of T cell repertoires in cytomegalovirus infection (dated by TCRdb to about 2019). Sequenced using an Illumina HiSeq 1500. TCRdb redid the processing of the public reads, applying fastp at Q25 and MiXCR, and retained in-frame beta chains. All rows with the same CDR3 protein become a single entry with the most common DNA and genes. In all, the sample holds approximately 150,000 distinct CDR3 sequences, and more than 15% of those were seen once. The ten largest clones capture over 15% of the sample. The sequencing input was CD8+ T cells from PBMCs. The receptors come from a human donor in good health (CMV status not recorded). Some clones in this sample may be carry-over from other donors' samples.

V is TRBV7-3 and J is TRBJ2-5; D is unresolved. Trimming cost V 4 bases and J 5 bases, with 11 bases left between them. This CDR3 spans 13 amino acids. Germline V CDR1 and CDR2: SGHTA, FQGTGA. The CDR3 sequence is CASSSHYSETQYF. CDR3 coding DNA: TGTGCCAGCAGCTCTCACTACTCGGAGACCCAGTACTTC.

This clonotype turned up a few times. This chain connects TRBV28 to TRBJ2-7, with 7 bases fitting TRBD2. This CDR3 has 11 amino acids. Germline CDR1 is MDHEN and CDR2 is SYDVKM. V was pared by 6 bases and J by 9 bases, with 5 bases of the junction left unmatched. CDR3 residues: CASSPGGGQYF. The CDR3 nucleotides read TGTGCCAGCAGCCCTGGGGGGGGGCAGTACTTC.

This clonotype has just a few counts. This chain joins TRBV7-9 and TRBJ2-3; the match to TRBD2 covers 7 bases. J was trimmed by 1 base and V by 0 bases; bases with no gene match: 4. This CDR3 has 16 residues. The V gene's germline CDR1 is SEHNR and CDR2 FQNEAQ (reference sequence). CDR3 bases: TGTGCCAGCAGCTTAGCGGCGGGAGTAGGCACAGATACGCAGTATTTT. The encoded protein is CASSLAAGVGTDTQYF.

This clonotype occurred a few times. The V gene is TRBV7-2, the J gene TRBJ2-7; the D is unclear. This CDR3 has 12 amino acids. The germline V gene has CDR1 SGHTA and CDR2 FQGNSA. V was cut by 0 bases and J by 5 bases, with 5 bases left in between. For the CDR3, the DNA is TGTGCCAGCAGCTTAGCGGCGAACGAGCAGTACTTC. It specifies CASSLAANEQYF. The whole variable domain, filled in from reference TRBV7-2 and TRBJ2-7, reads GAGVSQSPSNKVTEKGKDVELRCDPISGHTALYWYRQSLGQGLEFLIYFQGNSAPDKSGLPSDRFSAERTGGSVSTLTIQRTQQEDSAVYLCASSLAANEQYFGPGTRLTVT.

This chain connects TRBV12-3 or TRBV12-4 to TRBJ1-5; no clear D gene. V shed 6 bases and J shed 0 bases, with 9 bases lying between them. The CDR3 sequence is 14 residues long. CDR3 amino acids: CASRLGDSNQPQHF. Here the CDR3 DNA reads TGTGCCAGCAGACTCGGGGATAGCAATCAGCCCCAGCATTTT.

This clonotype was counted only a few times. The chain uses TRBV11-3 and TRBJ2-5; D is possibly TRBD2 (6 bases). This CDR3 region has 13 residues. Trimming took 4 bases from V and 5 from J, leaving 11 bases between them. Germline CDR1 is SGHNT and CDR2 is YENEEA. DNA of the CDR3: TGTGCCAGCAGCTCCCGTGGGGGGGAGACCCAGTACTTC. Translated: CASSSRGGETQYF.

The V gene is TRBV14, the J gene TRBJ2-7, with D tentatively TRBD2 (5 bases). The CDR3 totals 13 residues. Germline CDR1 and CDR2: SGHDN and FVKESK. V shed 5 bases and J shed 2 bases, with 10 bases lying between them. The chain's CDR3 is CASSKRTPYEQYF. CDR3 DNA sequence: TGTGCCAGCAGCAAGCGGACCCCCTACGAGCAGTACTTC.

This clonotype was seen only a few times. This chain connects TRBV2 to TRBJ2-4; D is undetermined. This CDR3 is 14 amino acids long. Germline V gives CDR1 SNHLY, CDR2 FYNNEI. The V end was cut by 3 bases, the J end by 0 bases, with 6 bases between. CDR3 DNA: TGTGCCAGCAGTGATGGGTTAGCCAAAAACATTCAGTACTTC. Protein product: CASSDGLAKNIQYF.

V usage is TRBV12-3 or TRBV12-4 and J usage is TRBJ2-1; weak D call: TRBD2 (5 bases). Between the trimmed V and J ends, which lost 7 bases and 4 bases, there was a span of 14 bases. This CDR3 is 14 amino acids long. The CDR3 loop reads CASIPDWGYNEQFF. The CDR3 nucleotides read TGTGCCAGCATCCCGGACTGGGGATACAATGAGCAGTTCTTC.

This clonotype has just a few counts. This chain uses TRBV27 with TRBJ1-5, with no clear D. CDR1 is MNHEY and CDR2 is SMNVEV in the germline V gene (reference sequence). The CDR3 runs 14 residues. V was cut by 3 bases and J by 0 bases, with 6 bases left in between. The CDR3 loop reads CASSLTSSNQPQHF. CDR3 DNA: TGTGCCAGCAGTTTGACTTCTAGCAATCAGCCCCAGCATTTT.

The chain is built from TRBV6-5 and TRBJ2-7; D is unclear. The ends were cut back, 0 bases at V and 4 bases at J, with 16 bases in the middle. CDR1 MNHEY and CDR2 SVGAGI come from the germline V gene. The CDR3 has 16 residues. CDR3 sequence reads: CASSYSFGGKGYEQYF. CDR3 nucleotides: TGTGCCAGCAGTTACTCTTTTGGTGGAAAAGGGTACGAGCAGTACTTC.

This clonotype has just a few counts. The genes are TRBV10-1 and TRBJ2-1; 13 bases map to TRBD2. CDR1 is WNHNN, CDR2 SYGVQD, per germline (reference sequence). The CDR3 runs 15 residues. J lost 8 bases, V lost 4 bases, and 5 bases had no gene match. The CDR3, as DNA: TGCGCCAGCAGTGGTGGACTAGCGGGAGACGATGAGCAGTTCTTC. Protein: CASSGGLAGDDEQFF.

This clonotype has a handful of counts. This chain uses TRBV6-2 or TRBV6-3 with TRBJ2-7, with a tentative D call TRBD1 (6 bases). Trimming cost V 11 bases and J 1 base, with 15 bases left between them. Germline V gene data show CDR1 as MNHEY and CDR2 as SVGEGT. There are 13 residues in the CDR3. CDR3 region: CAGSTDRSYEQYF. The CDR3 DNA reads TGTGCCGGATCGACGGACAGATCCTACGAGCAGTACTTC.

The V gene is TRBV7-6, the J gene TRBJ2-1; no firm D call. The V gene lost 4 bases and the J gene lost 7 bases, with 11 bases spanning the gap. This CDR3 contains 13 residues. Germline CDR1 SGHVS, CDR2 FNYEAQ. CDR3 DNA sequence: TGTGCCAGCAGCTCCGGCGCCGGGAATGAGCAGTTCTTC. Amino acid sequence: CASSSGAGNEQFF. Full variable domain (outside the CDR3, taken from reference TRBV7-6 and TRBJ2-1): GAGVSQSPRYKVTKRGQDVALRCDPISGHVSLYWYRQALGQGPEFLTYFNYEAQQDKSGLPNDRFSAERPEGSISTLTIQRTEQRDSAMYRCASSSGAGNEQFFGPGTRLTVL.

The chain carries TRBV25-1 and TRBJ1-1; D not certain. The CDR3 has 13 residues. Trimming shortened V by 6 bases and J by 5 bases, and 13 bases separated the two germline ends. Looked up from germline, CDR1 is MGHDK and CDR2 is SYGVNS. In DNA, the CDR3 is TGTGCCAGCAGCGTGCGTAGTAGGACTGAAGCTTTCTTT. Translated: CASSVRSRTEAFF.

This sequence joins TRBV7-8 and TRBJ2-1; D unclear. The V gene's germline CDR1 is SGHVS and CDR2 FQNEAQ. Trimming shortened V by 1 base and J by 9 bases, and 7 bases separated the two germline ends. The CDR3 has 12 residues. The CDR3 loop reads CASSLVSSEQFF. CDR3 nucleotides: TGTGCCAGCAGCTTAGTGAGTTCTGAGCAGTTCTTC. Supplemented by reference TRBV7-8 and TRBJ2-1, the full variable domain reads GAGVSQSPRYKVAKRGQDVALRCDPISGHVSLFWYQQALGQGPEFLTYFQNEAQLDKSGLPSDRFFAERPEGSVSTLKIQRTQQEDSAVYLCASSLVSSEQFFGPGTRLTVL.